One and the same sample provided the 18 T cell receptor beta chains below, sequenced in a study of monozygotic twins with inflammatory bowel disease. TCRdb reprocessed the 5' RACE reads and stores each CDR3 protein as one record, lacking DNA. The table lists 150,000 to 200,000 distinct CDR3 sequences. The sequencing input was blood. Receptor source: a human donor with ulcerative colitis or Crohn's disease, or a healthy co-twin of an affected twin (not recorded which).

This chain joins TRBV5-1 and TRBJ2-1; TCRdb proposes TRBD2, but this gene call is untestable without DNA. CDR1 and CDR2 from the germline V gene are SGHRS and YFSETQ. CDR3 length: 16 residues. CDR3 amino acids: CASSLRIAGGDNEQFF.

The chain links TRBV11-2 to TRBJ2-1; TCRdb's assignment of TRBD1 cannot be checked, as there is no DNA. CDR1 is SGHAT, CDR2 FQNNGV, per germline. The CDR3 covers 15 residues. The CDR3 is CASSLGGQNYNEQFF.

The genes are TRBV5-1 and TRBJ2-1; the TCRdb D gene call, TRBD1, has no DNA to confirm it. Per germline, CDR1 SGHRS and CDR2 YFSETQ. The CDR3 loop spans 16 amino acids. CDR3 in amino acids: CASSLETGSTANEQFF.

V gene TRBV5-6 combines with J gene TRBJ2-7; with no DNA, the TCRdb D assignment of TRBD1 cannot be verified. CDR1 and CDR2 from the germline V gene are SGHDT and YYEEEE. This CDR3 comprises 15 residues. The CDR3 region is CASRVGPRSSYEQYF.

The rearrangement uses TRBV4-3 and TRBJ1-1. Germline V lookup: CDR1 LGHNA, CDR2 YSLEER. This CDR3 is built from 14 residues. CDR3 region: CASTLTVQNTEAFF.

Here the CDR3 reads CSAPMGSTDTQYF. The V gene is TRBV20-1, the J gene TRBJ2-3. CDR1 DFQATT and CDR2 SNEGSKA come from the germline V gene (reference sequence). The CDR3 covers 13 residues.

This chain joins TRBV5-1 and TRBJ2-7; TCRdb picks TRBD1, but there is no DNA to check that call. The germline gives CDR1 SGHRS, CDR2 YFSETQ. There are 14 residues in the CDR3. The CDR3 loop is CASSLGGVDYEQYF.

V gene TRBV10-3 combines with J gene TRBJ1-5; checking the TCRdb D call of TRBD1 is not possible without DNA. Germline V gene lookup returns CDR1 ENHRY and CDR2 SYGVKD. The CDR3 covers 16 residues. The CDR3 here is CAISESGQGSNQPQHF.

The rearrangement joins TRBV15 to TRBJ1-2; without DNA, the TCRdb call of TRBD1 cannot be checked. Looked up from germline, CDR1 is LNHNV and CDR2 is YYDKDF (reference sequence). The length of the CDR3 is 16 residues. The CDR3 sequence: CATSRDYRGRDYGYTF.

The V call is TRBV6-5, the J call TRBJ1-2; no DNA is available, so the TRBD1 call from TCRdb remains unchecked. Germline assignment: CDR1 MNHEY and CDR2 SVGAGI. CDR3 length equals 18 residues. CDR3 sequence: CASSYSMRGATIGYGYTF.

CDR3 region: CATDSYSNQPQHF. The chain has TRBV19 and TRBJ1-5; TCRdb designates TRBD1, a call that cannot be tested without DNA. In germline, CDR1 is LNHDA, CDR2 SQIVND (reference sequence). The CDR3 loop spans 13 amino acids.

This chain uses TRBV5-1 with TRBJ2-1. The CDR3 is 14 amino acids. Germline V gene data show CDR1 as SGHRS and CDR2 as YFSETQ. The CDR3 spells CASSPGAPYNEQFF.

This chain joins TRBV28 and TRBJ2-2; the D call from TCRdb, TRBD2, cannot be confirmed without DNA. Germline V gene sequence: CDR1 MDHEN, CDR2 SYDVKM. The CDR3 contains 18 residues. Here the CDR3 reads CASSLWNLAGFGAGELFF.

The CDR3 sequence: CATSEDRGSYNEQFF. The V call is TRBV24-1, the J call TRBJ2-1. Looked up from germline, CDR1 is KGHDR and CDR2 is SFDVKD. This CDR3 comprises 15 residues.

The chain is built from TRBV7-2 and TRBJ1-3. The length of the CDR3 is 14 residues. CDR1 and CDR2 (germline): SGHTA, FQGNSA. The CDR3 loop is CASSLDSSGNTIYF.

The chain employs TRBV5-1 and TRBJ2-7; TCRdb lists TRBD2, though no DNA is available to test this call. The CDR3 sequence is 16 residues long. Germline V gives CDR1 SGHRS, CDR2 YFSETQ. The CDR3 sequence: CASSSGRGVLTYEQYF.

CDR3: CSARDLLLRNNEQFF. The rearrangement joins TRBV20-1 to TRBJ2-1. This CDR3 spans 15 amino acids. The V gene's germline CDR1 is DFQATT and CDR2 SNEGSKA (reference sequence).

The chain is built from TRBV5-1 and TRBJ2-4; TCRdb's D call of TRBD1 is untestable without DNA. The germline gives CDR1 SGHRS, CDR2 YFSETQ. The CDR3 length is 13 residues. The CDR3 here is CASSARQGNIQYF.